The 10 T cell receptor beta chains below were found in one sample sequenced in a study of identical twins. Using its own MiXCR run on the 5' RACE reads, TCRdb lists one record per CDR3 protein. The sample contains 500,000 or so distinct CDR3 sequences, 14% of which appear only once. These sequences were also reported in another study, on yellow fever vaccine responses in identical twins.

The source material was CD4+ T cells sorted from blood. These receptors were obtained from a woman under 30 in good health.

The chain employs TRBV7-2 and TRBJ2-7, with D unresolved. Per germline, CDR1 SGHTA and CDR2 FQGNSA. Trimming removed 0 bases from V and 4 bases from J, with 7 bases in between. CDR3 size: 13 residues. CDR3 sequence reads: CASSLAYGYEQYF. The DNA for the CDR3 is TGTGCCAGCAGCTTAGCTTACGGGTACGAGCAGTACTTC.

This chain links TRBV10-3 with TRBJ1-1, with D perhaps TRBD1 (6 bases). The V gene's germline CDR1 is ENHRY and CDR2 SYGVKD. The CDR3 covers 12 residues. Trimming cost V 11 bases and J 1 base, with 11 bases left between them. CDR3 residues: CAATGTNTEAFF. The DNA of the CDR3 is TGTGCCGCCACAGGGACGAACACTGAAGCTTTCTTT.

The chain uses TRBV29-1 and TRBJ2-7; D is ambiguous. CDR1 is SQVTM, CDR2 ANQGSEA, per germline. Trimming shortened V by 6 bases and J by 5 bases, and 11 bases separated the two germline ends. The length of the CDR3 is 11 residues. CDR3 nucleotide sequence: TGCAGCGTAAGTATTATCGACGAGCAGTACTTC. Translated, it gives CSVSIIDEQYF.

This clonotype was counted a few times. The genes are TRBV5-1 and TRBJ2-1; 7 nucleotides align to TRBD1. J gave up 4 bases and V 1 base, and 8 bases lay outside the gene matches. This CDR3 contains 16 residues. The germline V gene encodes CDR1 SGHRS and CDR2 YFSETQ. In DNA, the CDR3 is TGCGCCAGCAGCTTGACCTCCGGGACAGATTACAATGAGCAGTTCTTC. Translating gives CASSLTSGTDYNEQFF.

The rearrangement joins TRBV3-1 to TRBJ2-2; D might be TRBD2 (5 bases). Germline V lookup: CDR1 LGHDT, CDR2 YNNKEL (reference sequence). The CDR3 is 18 amino acids. V dropped 1 base and J dropped 4 bases, with 19 bases sitting between them. CDR3 sequence reads: CASSQVGVRQRGTGELFF. The CDR3 region has the DNA TGTGCCAGCAGCCAAGTGGGAGTAAGACAAAGAGGCACCGGGGAGCTGTTTTTT.

V gene TRBV6-5 combines with J gene TRBJ2-5; TRBD2 might be the D (5 bases). This CDR3 is 17 amino acids long. Trimming removed 3 bases at V and 4 bases at J, with 21 bases between. Germline CDR1 reads MNHEY; CDR2 reads SVGAGI. The CDR3: CASSYWPIDGGGETQYF. The CDR3 DNA reads TGTGCCAGCAGTTATTGGCCGATTGACGGAGGCGGAGAGACCCAGTACTTC.

Only a few counts were recorded for this clonotype. The CDR3 here is CASSPSGNEQYF. CDR3 nucleotide sequence: TGTGCCAGCAGCCCCTCCGGGAACGAGCAGTACTTC. The chain combines TRBV7-2 with TRBJ2-7; TRBD2 might be the D (5 bases). CDR1 SGHTA and CDR2 FQGNSA come from the germline V gene. This CDR3 has 12 residues. V was clipped by 5 bases and J by 5 bases, with 10 bases between them.

The chain couples TRBV25-1 to TRBJ2-2, with D possibly TRBD1 on 5 matching bases. Germline CDR1 reads MGHDK; CDR2 reads SYGVNS. This CDR3 comprises 15 residues. V shed 2 bases and J shed 1 base, with 8 bases lying between them. This CDR3 is CASSEGDRNTGELFF. CDR3 sequence (DNA): TGTGCCAGCAGTGAAGGTGACAGGAACACCGGGGAGCTGTTTTTT.

The chain uses TRBV12-3 or TRBV12-4 and TRBJ2-5; D uncertain. CDR3 length: 12 amino acids. V lost 5 bases and J 5 bases, leaving 9 bases between the germline ends. CDR3 protein: CASSTGYETQYF. The CDR3 region has the DNA TGTGCCAGCAGTACTGGTTATGAGACCCAGTACTTC.

The chain couples TRBV2 to TRBJ2-1; TRBD1 or TRBD2 may be the D gene (5 bases each). Trimming cost V 7 bases and J 5 bases, with 15 bases left between them. Germline CDR1 SNHLY, CDR2 FYNNEI. The CDR3 is 14 residues long. In DNA, the CDR3 is TGTGCCAGCATCCTCCTGACAGCGGACAATGAGCAGTTCTTC. It yields the protein CASILLTADNEQFF.